Listed below are T cell receptor beta chains from one sample, sequenced in a study of blood T cell repertoires in COVID-19. Assay used: immunoSEQ multiplex PCR; TCRdb lists only in-frame clones, some missing. Altogether roughly 230,000 clones are present, 75% to 90% being singletons, with the ten largest covering 4.6%. The sample consisted of peripheral blood. The receptors here all came from a woman aged 40 to 50 who had recovered from COVID-19. Both conserved end residues are part of each CDR3. The order of the fields is V gene, CDR3 protein.

V: TRBV6-2/TRBV6-3
CDR3: CASSPWTSGYEQYF

V: TRBV5-1
CDR3: CASSETDTQYF

V: TRBV7-2
CDR3: CASRRYYPNEQFF

V: TRBV13
CDR3: CASSVRQGYNEKLFF

V: TRBV27
CDR3: CASSFSGTSGNQYF

V: TRBV12-3/TRBV12-4
CDR3: CASSPDRGRGAFF

V: TRBV20-1
CDR3: CSASERRATFGDTQYF

V: TRBV30
CDR3: CAWRGGQENSPLHF

V: TRBV5-1
CDR3: CASSTPSGAYNEQFF

V: TRBV28
CDR3: CASRKTGGEAFF

V: TRBV7-2
CDR3: CASSLAAGYLGVEETQYF

V: TRBV19
CDR3: CASSLGTGGYNEQFF

V: TRBV6-1
CDR3: CASSELPVSEQYF

V: TRBV5-1
CDR3: CASSSNPRGRAFF

V: TRBV3-1/TRBV3-2
CDR3: CASSQDWLAGRVFF

V: TRBV6-5
CDR3: CASSSYGDTDTQYF

V: TRBV30
CDR3: CAWSARLTGDNYGYTF

V: TRBV5-1
CDR3: CASSGTGLHEQFF

V: TRBV2
CDR3: CASSELGGTEAFF

V: TRBV11-2
CDR3: CASSLGDTPSAFF

V: TRBV7-6
CDR3: CASSLETSGNNEQFF

V: TRBV18
CDR3: CASSLRTDRGFTEAFF

V: TRBV7-9
CDR3: CASSLEGSPNYGYTF

V: TRBV28
CDR3: CASSRQGPAYGYTF

V: TRBV19
CDR3: CASSVTGNTIYF

V: TRBV2
CDR3: CASIEGRRYTDTQYF

V: TRBV27
CDR3: CASSFDRGNTIYF

V: TRBV15
CDR3: CATSREQGAGQPQHF

V: TRBV7-3
CDR3: CASRLTSDPTYEQYF

V: TRBV6-1
CDR3: CASSEGYRTNTGELFF

V: TRBV5-1
CDR3: CASSQTTLNTEAFF

V: TRBV7-9
CDR3: CASSRALGYTF

V: TRBV7-9
CDR3: CASSLEASGRGSNTGELFF

V: TRBV6-6
CDR3: CASSYSKGGTYGYTF

V: TRBV5-6
CDR3: CASSIDRVGTQYF

V: TRBV6-2/TRBV6-3
CDR3: CASSYSFASGGDSYNEQFF

V: TRBV19
CDR3: CASSTPIGTSTDTQYF

V: TRBV18
CDR3: CASSPLSPGGAADTQYF

V: TRBV7-2
CDR3: CASSPEEEVTDTQYF

V: TRBV6-2/TRBV6-3
CDR3: CASSYHRPGTSGRLANEQFF

V: TRBV27
CDR3: CASSFGGLGANVLTF

V: TRBV12-3/TRBV12-4
CDR3: CASSMTAPEAFF

V: TRBV11-3
CDR3: CASSPGQTPTDTQYF

V: TRBV7-9
CDR3: CASSLISGQEKAFF

V: TRBV2
CDR3: CASSVTEETQYF

V: TRBV29-1
CDR3: CSVDPDRAITEAFF

V: TRBV5-1
CDR3: CASSLQENYEQYF

V: TRBV4-2
CDR3: CASSQGAGDTGELFF

V: TRBV7-7
CDR3: CASSFTTTRDTKNIQYF

V: TRBV14
CDR3: CASSPPPHNRAYTGELFF

V: TRBV20-1
CDR3: CSASFSGRKPGTGELFF

V: TRBV24-1
CDR3: CATSDSRLASTDTQYF